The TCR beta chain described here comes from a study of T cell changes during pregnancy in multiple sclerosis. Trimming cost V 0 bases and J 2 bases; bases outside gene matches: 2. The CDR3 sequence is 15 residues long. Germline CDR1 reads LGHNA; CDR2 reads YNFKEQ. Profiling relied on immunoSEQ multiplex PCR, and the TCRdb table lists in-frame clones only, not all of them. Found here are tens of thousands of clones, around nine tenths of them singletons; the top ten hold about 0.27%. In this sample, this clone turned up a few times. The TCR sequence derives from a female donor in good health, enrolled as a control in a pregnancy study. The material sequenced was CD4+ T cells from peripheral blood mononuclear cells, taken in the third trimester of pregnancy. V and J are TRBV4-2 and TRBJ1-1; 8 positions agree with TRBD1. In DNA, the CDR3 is TGTGCCAGCAGCCAAGATGGGACAGGTAACACTGAAGCTTTCTTT. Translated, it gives CASSQDGTGNTEAFF.